Listed here are 23 T cell receptor beta chains from one sample, sequenced in a study of CD8+ T cells in alopecia areata. TCR sequencing used cDNA made by reverse transcription of extracted RNA. The table came from immunoSEQ multiplex PCR; TCRdb's copy has only in-frame clones and leaves some out. Found here are over 100,000 clones, approximately 49% of them singletons; the top ten hold around 20%. Material: CD8+ T cells sorted from blood, obtained at week 0. These receptors were obtained from a human donor with alopecia areata.

This chain connects TRBV6-5 to TRBJ1-1; no firm D call. V lost 4 bases, J lost 6 bases, and 18 bases lay in between. Germline values: CDR1 MNHEY, CDR2 SVGAGI. The CDR3 length is 15 residues. The CDR3 here is CASSSFSGREAEAFF. The CDR3 DNA reads as TGTGCCAGCAGTTCATTTAGTGGGCGGGAGGCTGAAGCTTTCTTT.

This clone showed up just a few times. The chain links TRBV25-1 to TRBJ1-1, with no clear D. CDR1 is MGHDK, CDR2 SYGVNS, per germline. This CDR3 spans 13 amino acids. Deletions cut 0 bases from V and 8 bases from J, with 10 bases between. For the CDR3, the DNA is TGTGCCAGCAGTGAATATGACTTGGACGAAGCTTTCTTT. Translation: CASSEYDLDEAFF.

V usage is TRBV6-6 and J usage is TRBJ1-2; possibly TRBD1 for D (6 bases). The CDR3 covers 14 residues. Trimming took off 5 bases at V and 8 bases at J, with 18 bases between the two ends. CDR1 is MNHNY, CDR2 SVGAGI, per germline (reference sequence). CDR3 DNA sequence: TGTGCCAGCAGTGATTCCGGGACAAGCCGCGGCTACACCTTC. This translates into CASSDSGTSRGYTF.

The V gene is TRBV6-5, the J gene TRBJ2-3; 8 bases are a match to TRBD1. J gave up 2 bases and V 2 bases, and 6 bases lay outside the gene matches. This CDR3 comprises 16 residues. Germline CDR1 MNHEY, CDR2 SVGAGI. The CDR3 reads CASSYGTGLLTDTQYF. CDR3 sequence (DNA): TGTGCCAGCAGTTACGGGACAGGTCTTCTCACAGATACGCAGTATTTT.

This clone occurred once. This chain links TRBV4-3 with TRBJ2-7; D is possibly TRBD1 (6 bases). The CDR3 contains 17 residues. Trimming pared 0 bases from V and 0 bases from J, leaving 15 bases between. Germline values: CDR1 LGHNA, CDR2 YSLEER. The CDR3 loop is CASSQDGWGTTSYEQYF. In DNA form, the CDR3 reads TGCGCCAGCAGCCAAGATGGGTGGGGGACAACCTCCTACGAGCAGTACTTC.

V and J are TRBV6-5 and TRBJ2-1, with D tentatively TRBD1 or TRBD2 (5 bases each). CDR3 length: 14 residues. Trimming took 6 bases from V and 5 from J, leaving 14 bases between them. The germline CDR1 and CDR2 sequences are MNHEY and SVGAGI. CDR3: CASSHGTEDNEQFF. The CDR3 nucleotides read TGTGCCAGCAGCCACGGGACGGAGGACAATGAGCAGTTCTTC.

The V call is TRBV5-6, the J call TRBJ1-2; 10 bases agree with TRBD1. Trimming removed 5 bases from V and 6 bases from J; junction bases left unmatched: 7. The V gene's germline CDR1 is SGHDT and CDR2 YYEEEE. The length of the CDR3 is 14 residues. CDR3 sequence reads: CASSPGQGFHGYTF. CDR3 nucleotide sequence: TGTGCCAGCAGTCCGGGACAGGGGTTCCATGGCTACACCTTC.

The rearrangement joins TRBV29-1 to TRBJ1-2, with 8 positions matching TRBD1. Germline CDR1 reads SQVTM; CDR2 reads ANQGSEA. Trimming at V came to 3 bases and at J to 0 bases, leaving 6 bases not matched to a gene. There are 15 residues in the CDR3. This CDR3 reads CSVDGQGRANYGYTF. The CDR3 DNA is TGCAGCGTTGATGGACAGGGAAGAGCTAACTATGGCTACACCTTC.

This clone came up many times. The CDR3 nucleotides are TGTGCCACCAGCAGGGCCCAGGGGGCAGCGGAGACCCAGTACTTC. It is translated as CATSRAQGAAETQYF. V and J are TRBV15 and TRBJ2-5; 8 nucleotides agree with TRBD1. Germline V gene data show CDR1 as LNHNV and CDR2 as YYDKDF (reference sequence). The CDR3 is 15 residues long. Trimming at V came to 3 bases and at J to 5 bases, leaving 8 bases not matched to a gene. The full variable domain, rest sourced from reference TRBV15 and TRBJ2-5, is DAMVIQNPRYQVTQFGKPVTLSCSQTLNHNVMYWYQQKSSQAPKLLFHYYDKDFNNEADTPDNFQSRRPNTSFCFLDIRSPGLGDTAMYLCATSRAQGAAETQYFGPGTRLLVL.

V is TRBV9 and J is TRBJ1-6; unclear D gene. The CDR3 is 12 residues long. The germline V gene has CDR1 SGDLS and CDR2 YYNGEE. V shed 7 bases and J shed 9 bases, with 11 bases lying between them. The CDR3 DNA follows: TGTGCCAGCTCCGGTTCGGGTTCACCCCTCCACTTT. Translation gives CASSGSGSPLHF.

The V gene is TRBV25-1, the J gene TRBJ1-1; a weak D match, TRBD1 (5 bases). V was trimmed by 8 bases and J by 3 bases, leaving 10 bases between them. Germline V gene sequence: CDR1 MGHDK, CDR2 SYGVNS. The CDR3 contains 12 residues. CDR3 sequence: CASGLGDTEAFF. In nucleotides, the CDR3 is TGTGCCAGCGGTTTGGGGGACACTGAAGCTTTCTTT.

The chain links TRBV15 to TRBJ2-7, with 10 positions matching TRBD2. This CDR3 has 13 residues. Germline V CDR1 and CDR2: LNHNV, YYDKDF (reference sequence). V dropped 5 bases and J dropped 7; count of bases not matched to a gene: 5. In nucleotides, the CDR3 is TGTGCCACCAGCGCACTAGCGGGGTGGGAGCAGTACTTC. Residues: CATSALAGWEQYF.

This clone was seen repeatedly, ten times or more. This chain joins TRBV6-4 and TRBJ2-2, with TRBD2 matching 9 bases. The junction had 0 bases not matched to a gene; V was cut back by 7 bases and J by 3 bases. CDR3 length: 13 amino acids. Germline V gene data show CDR1 as MRHNA and CDR2 as SNTAGT. The CDR3 reads CASTSGDTGELFF. The CDR3 DNA follows: TGTGCCAGCACTAGCGGGGACACCGGGGAGCTGTTTTTT.

This clone was counted only a few times. One end of the junction does not line up with germline, which may come from a read error. The chain couples TRBV7-7 to TRBJ2-5; D gene unclear. The germline gives CDR1 SSHAT, CDR2 FNYEAQ (reference sequence). This CDR3 contains 14 residues. In nucleotides, the CDR3 is TGTGCTAGCAGCTCCCGACCTGAGGAAGAGACCCAGTACTTC. It encodes CASSSRPEEETQYF.

The CDR3: CASSQRRVCQPQHF. DNA for the CDR3: TGCGCCAGCAGTCAGCGCAGGGTGTGCCAGCCCCAGCATTTT. The gene calls are TRBV23-1 and TRBJ1-5, with D possibly being TRBD1 (5 bases). TRBV23-1 is filed as an ORF, its function uncertain. This CDR3 has 14 amino acids. V lost 3 bases to trimming and J lost 7 bases, with 13 bases between them.

The sample holds a few counts of this clone. V gene TRBV29-1 combines with J gene TRBJ2-2; D call uncertain. V was clipped by 2 bases and J by 3 bases, with 4 bases between them. The length of the CDR3 is 12 residues. The germline V gene encodes CDR1 SQVTM and CDR2 ANQGSEA. The CDR3 spells CSVELDTGELFF. The CDR3 nucleotides are TGCAGCGTTGAACTTGACACCGGGGAGCTGTTTTTT.

The chain recombines TRBV15 with TRBJ2-5, with D tentatively TRBD1 or TRBD2 (6 bases each). Trimming left V 1 base short and J 5 bases short, with 14 bases between. The CDR3 has 15 residues. Germline loops: CDR1 LNHNV, CDR2 YYDKDF (reference sequence). In DNA, the CDR3 is TGTGCCACCAGCAGAGTTGGGGGGCTCTGGGAGACCCAGTACTTC. This translates into CATSRVGGLWETQYF.

The table lists this clone with a few counts. The CDR3 loop is CSPTQSGYTF. CDR3 bases: TGCAGTCCGACCCAGTCTGGCTACACCTTC. This rearrangement joins TRBV20-1 to TRBJ1-2, with unresolved D. The V and J ends lost 8 bases and 7 bases respectively, with 11 bases between them. Germline CDR1 reads DFQATT; CDR2 reads SNEGSKA (reference sequence). The CDR3 has 10 residues.

This clone was counted between two and nine times. This chain uses TRBV29-1 with TRBJ2-5, with TRBD2 identical over 11 bases. Trimming took 0 bases from V and 5 from J; bases not matched to a gene: 8. The CDR3 extends over 16 amino acids. Germline V CDR1 and CDR2: SQVTM, ANQGSEA. The DNA for the CDR3 is TGCAGCGTTGAAGATCTTCTGTCTAGCGGGGGGGAGACCCAGTACTTC. It codes for CSVEDLLSSGGETQYF.

The CDR3 reads CASSLGQITDTQYF. In DNA form, the CDR3 reads TGTGCCAGCAGCCTAGGACAGATCACAGATACGCAGTATTTT. The rearrangement uses TRBV5-6 and TRBJ2-3; tentatively, D is TRBD1 (6 bases). This CDR3 has 14 residues. Germline V CDR1 and CDR2: SGHDT, YYEEEE. The V gene lost 4 bases and the J gene lost 2 bases, with 11 bases spanning the gap.

By proportion, this clone is medium-sized (0.01 to 0.1%). The chain recombines TRBV6-4 with TRBJ2-2; TRBD2 agrees at 8 bases. V shed 3 bases, J shed 6 bases, and the junction held 3 bases outside the gene matches. This CDR3 comprises 14 residues. Germline assignment: CDR1 MRHNA and CDR2 SNTAGT. The DNA of the CDR3 is TGTGCCAGCAGTGAGGGACTAGGCTCCGGGGAGCTGTTTTTT. Its translation: CASSEGLGSGELFF.

The chain combines TRBV5-6 with TRBJ1-2; D ambiguous. From germline, CDR1 is SGHDT and CDR2 YYEEEE. This CDR3 region has 16 residues. V was cut by 0 bases and J by 2 bases, with 14 bases left in between. The CDR3 coding sequence is TGTGCCAGCAGCTTGGCCTCAGGAAATATGAACTATGGCTACACCTTC. It encodes CASSLASGNMNYGYTF.

The V and J genes are TRBV6-5 and TRBJ2-7; weak D call: TRBD2 (7 bases). The length of the CDR3 is 15 residues. Looked up from germline, CDR1 is MNHEY and CDR2 is SVGAGI. Trimming took off 6 bases at V and 5 bases at J, with 20 bases between the two ends. Written as DNA, the CDR3 is TGTGCCAGCAGGGACATCTCGGGGGGCAACCACGAGCAGTACTTC. Amino acids: CASRDISGGNHEQYF.